A selection of T cell receptor beta chains follows, all from one sample in a study of CD8 T cells in ankylosing spondylitis. TCRdb re-called the 5' RACE reads with MiXCR, one entry per CDR3 protein. The sample lists about 360,000 distinct CDR3 sequences, 20% to 25% occurring once. Source material: blood, either unsorted or a sorted T cell fraction (not recorded which). These receptors were obtained from a male donor with ankylosing spondylitis or in good health (not recorded which). The CDR3 runs from the conserved cysteine through the conserved F or W. A clone size is listed for some rows: how often the clone was seen (once, few, many), or a class if it is expanded.

cdr3_aa: CASSQDRGAFNEQFF; clone_size: NA; v_call: TRBV6-1; j_call: TRBJ2-1
cdr3_aa: CASNQGGTYNEQFF; clone_size: NA; v_call: TRBV12-3/TRBV12-4; j_call: TRBJ2-1
cdr3_aa: CASKDTSAETQYF; clone_size: NA; v_call: TRBV6-1; j_call: TRBJ2-5
cdr3_aa: CASSPTSGTHNNEQFF; clone_size: NA; v_call: TRBV12-3/TRBV12-4; j_call: TRBJ2-1
cdr3_aa: CASSLIESYEQYF; clone_size: many; v_call: TRBV7-9; j_call: TRBJ2-7
cdr3_aa: CASSPTGGYTGELFF; clone_size: few; v_call: TRBV6-1; j_call: TRBJ2-2
cdr3_aa: CASSETSSSYEQYF; clone_size: NA; v_call: TRBV9; j_call: TRBJ2-7
cdr3_aa: CASSEHNSPLHF; clone_size: few; v_call: TRBV27; j_call: TRBJ1-6
cdr3_aa: CASSVPWGQGKNTGELFF; clone_size: NA; v_call: TRBV2; j_call: TRBJ2-2
cdr3_aa: CSVEDPSGGAGGLADTQYF; clone_size: few; v_call: TRBV29-1; j_call: TRBJ2-3
cdr3_aa: CATSSTGEQYF; clone_size: NA; v_call: TRBV15; j_call: TRBJ2-7
cdr3_aa: CSAAHGDLRADTQYF; clone_size: few; v_call: TRBV29-1; j_call: TRBJ2-3
cdr3_aa: CASSFGTGSEQFF; clone_size: few; v_call: TRBV5-1; j_call: TRBJ2-1
cdr3_aa: CASTTVSGQGRNEQFF; clone_size: many; v_call: TRBV12-3/TRBV12-4; j_call: TRBJ2-1
cdr3_aa: CASSVWTGQYNEQFF; clone_size: few; v_call: TRBV11-1; j_call: TRBJ2-1
cdr3_aa: CSVLPPLYNEQFF; clone_size: few; v_call: TRBV29-1; j_call: TRBJ2-1
cdr3_aa: CASLGGEDYTF; clone_size: few; v_call: TRBV2; j_call: TRBJ1-2
cdr3_aa: CASSLRGSDDTGELFF; clone_size: NA; v_call: TRBV5-1; j_call: TRBJ2-2
cdr3_aa: CSARDGPNYNEQFF; clone_size: NA; v_call: TRBV20-1; j_call: TRBJ2-1
cdr3_aa: CASSFGVSGELFF; clone_size: NA; v_call: TRBV12-3/TRBV12-4; j_call: TRBJ2-2
cdr3_aa: CASSLGQLTEAFF; clone_size: NA; v_call: TRBV12-3/TRBV12-4; j_call: TRBJ1-1
cdr3_aa: CASSHPINNEQFF; clone_size: few; v_call: TRBV4-1; j_call: TRBJ2-1
cdr3_aa: CASSHGLKAFHEQYF; clone_size: NA; v_call: TRBV4-1; j_call: TRBJ2-7
cdr3_aa: CASSHAFAKNIQYF; clone_size: NA; v_call: TRBV7-9; j_call: TRBJ2-4
cdr3_aa: CASSPGTGGSFASYEQYF; clone_size: NA; v_call: TRBV6-1; j_call: TRBJ2-7
cdr3_aa: CSVVIRGTYEQYF; clone_size: many; v_call: TRBV29-1; j_call: TRBJ2-7
cdr3_aa: CASSRGWGGIDEQYF; clone_size: NA; v_call: TRBV12-3/TRBV12-4; j_call: TRBJ2-7
cdr3_aa: CASSQGWADTQYF; clone_size: NA; v_call: TRBV4-2; j_call: TRBJ2-3
cdr3_aa: CASSQIERVSYNEQFF; clone_size: few; v_call: TRBV3-1; j_call: TRBJ2-1
cdr3_aa: CASSLDDYQETQYF; clone_size: NA; v_call: TRBV5-1; j_call: TRBJ2-5